The next 24 T cell receptor beta chains were all read from a single sample in a study of vaccination effects on CD4 cells after COVID-19. These receptors have no known antigen. A roughly ten-day culture period preceded the isolation of CD4+ T cells. Here immunoSEQ multiplex PCR was the method, and the copy in TCRdb shows in-frame clones only, minus some. Here the sample spans 70,000 to 75,000 clones, roughly 80% being singletons. This material consisted of CD4+ T cells from PBMCs cultured without peptide, taken before COVID-19 vaccination. The source of these receptors is a human donor who received a COVID-19 vaccine.

This sequence joins TRBV6-5 and TRBJ1-2; 11 bases fit TRBD1. V lost 2 bases, J lost 4 bases, and 0 bases stayed unmatched. The CDR3 has 14 amino acids. Germline V gene lookup returns CDR1 MNHEY and CDR2 SVGAGI. DNA of the CDR3: TGTGCCAGCAGTTACGGACAGGGGGCCTATGGCTACACCTTC. This codes for CASSYGQGAYGYTF.

The CDR3 sequence is CASSLVGQGNEKLFF. CDR3 coding DNA: TGCGCCAGCAGCTTGGTGGGGCAGGGGAATGAAAAACTGTTTTTT. The J gene is TRBJ1-4, the V gene TRBV5-1; TRBD1 is a possible D gene (6 bases). Trimming shortened V by 0 bases and J by 5 bases, and 11 bases separated the two germline ends. Germline loops: CDR1 SGHRS, CDR2 YFSETQ. This CDR3 contains 15 residues.

The chain carries TRBV9 and TRBJ2-2; D ambiguous. Trimming left V 2 bases short and J 4 bases short, with 6 bases between. The CDR3 loop spans 13 amino acids. Per the germline V gene, CDR1 is SGDLS and CDR2 is YYNGEE. The CDR3 DNA reads as TGTGCCAGCAGCGTTGACTTCACCGGGGAGCTGTTTTTT. As protein: CASSVDFTGELFF.

This chain joins TRBV27 and TRBJ1-5; TRBD1 agrees at 7 bases. CDR1 is MNHEY and CDR2 is SMNVEV in the germline V gene (reference sequence). J gave up 4 bases and V 6 bases, and 6 bases lay outside the gene matches. This CDR3 has 14 residues. CDR3 in DNA: TGTGCCAGCAGGGAGGGGGCGGGAAATCAGCCCCAGCATTTT. Protein product: CASREGAGNQPQHF.

CDR3 loop: CAWGRSGGTSGYTF. CDR3 DNA sequence: TGTGCCTGGGGTCGATCGGGGGGAACGAGTGGCTACACCTTC. The V call is TRBV30, the J call TRBJ1-2; possible D gene TRBD1, 5 bases. Per germline, CDR1 GTSNPN and CDR2 SVGIG (reference sequence). The germline V and J ends were trimmed by 5 bases and 7 bases, with 20 bases remaining between them. The CDR3 consists of 14 residues.

The rearrangement uses TRBV5-1 and TRBJ1-5; 7 bases map to TRBD1. CDR3 length: 14 amino acids. Germline lookup yields CDR1 SGHRS and CDR2 YFSETQ. V gave up 1 base and J gave up 6 bases; unmatched junction bases: 4. The CDR3 region is CASSLQAGGQPQHF. The CDR3 DNA follows: TGCGCCAGCAGCTTGCAGGCAGGGGGTCAGCCCCAGCATTTT.

This chain connects TRBV9 to TRBJ1-2; D may be TRBD1 (5 bases). The CDR3 loop spans 15 amino acids. Germline V gives CDR1 SGDLS, CDR2 YYNGEE. V was shortened by 3 bases and J by 8 bases, with 20 bases between the two germline ends. This chain's CDR3 is CASSGQGTQRVGYTF. Written as DNA, the CDR3 is TGTGCCAGCAGCGGCCAAGGGACTCAGCGGGTAGGCTACACCTTC.

This chain uses TRBV5-6 with TRBJ1-5, with D possibly matching TRBD1 (5 bases). Germline lookup yields CDR1 SGHDT and CDR2 YYEEEE. The CDR3 extends over 15 amino acids. The V and J ends lost 4 bases and 1 base respectively, with 12 bases between them. DNA for the CDR3: TGTGCCAGCAGCCCAAGAAGACAGAGCAATCAGCCCCAGCATTTT. Amino acid sequence: CASSPRRQSNQPQHF.

This clone counts as medium-sized (0.01 to 0.1%). This sequence joins TRBV2 and TRBJ2-2, with 9 bases matching TRBD1. The CDR3 totals 14 residues. Losses at the gene ends were 6 bases for V and 6 bases for J; bases not matched to a gene: 5. The germline CDR1 and CDR2 sequences are SNHLY and FYNNEI. The CDR3 region is CASRDRGSAGELFF. CDR3 DNA sequence: TGTGCCAGCAGGGACAGGGGATCGGCCGGGGAGCTGTTTTTT.

The chain carries TRBV5-1 and TRBJ1-6, with D unresolved. Germline CDR1 and CDR2: SGHRS and YFSETQ. The V end lost 1 base, the J end lost 8 bases, and 10 bases lay between the germline ends. The CDR3 is 14 amino acids. The CDR3 coding sequence is TGCGCCAGCAGCTTGACAGCATTCGATTCACCCCTCCACTTT. Translating gives CASSLTAFDSPLHF.

This clone has only one observation. V is TRBV27 and J is TRBJ1-4, with 10 bases lining up with TRBD1. Germline V gene sequence: CDR1 MNHEY, CDR2 SMNVEV (reference sequence). This CDR3 region has 16 residues. The junction had 6 bases not matched to a gene; V was cut back by 3 bases and J by 5 bases. Here the CDR3 DNA reads TGTGCCAGCAGTTTCTCTAGGACAGGGGGAAATGAAAAACTGTTTTTT. Translated, it gives CASSFSRTGGNEKLFF.

With regard to this clone: Germline is not matched at one junction end, which may reflect a read error. This rearrangement joins TRBV2 to TRBJ1-3; D is ambiguous. This CDR3 is 14 amino acids long. Looked up from germline, CDR1 is SNHLY and CDR2 is FYNNEI. The CDR3, as DNA: TGTGCCAGCAGGGAAGACATAACTGGAAACACCATATATTTT. Its translation: CASREDITGNTIYF.

This chain joins TRBV7-9 and TRBJ2-5; 7 bases fit TRBD2. V lost 0 bases, J lost 5 bases, and 0 bases stayed unmatched. Germline-derived CDR1 and CDR2 are SEHNR and FQNEAQ (reference sequence). The length of the CDR3 is 13 residues. CDR3 DNA: TGTGCCAGCAGCTTAGCGGGGGGGGAGACCCAGTACTTC. Its protein is CASSLAGGETQYF.

V and J are TRBV5-5 and TRBJ2-7; unclear D gene. The CDR3 spans 13 residues. V was shortened by 4 bases and J by 4 bases, with 12 bases between the two germline ends. The germline gives CDR1 SGHKS, CDR2 YYEKEE (reference sequence). Written as DNA, the CDR3 is TGTGCCAGCAGCGAACATTATAAGTACGAGCAGTACGTC. Translated: CASSEHYKYEQYV.

The chain combines TRBV5-1 with TRBJ2-2; D is possibly TRBD1 (6 bases). There are 16 residues in the CDR3. The V gene's germline CDR1 is SGHRS and CDR2 YFSETQ. V was shortened by 4 bases and J by 1 base, with 14 bases between the two germline ends. DNA for the CDR3: TGCGCCAGCAGCCCGTCGACGACAGGGAACACCGGGGAGCTGTTTTTT. Amino acids: CASSPSTTGNTGELFF.

This sequence joins TRBV10-3 and TRBJ2-7; D is unresolved. From germline, CDR1 is ENHRY and CDR2 SYGVKD. The CDR3 consists of 15 residues. With 6 bases removed from V and 2 bases from J, the gap between germline ends came to 17 bases. The CDR3 region is CAISDQSQATYEQYV. The CDR3 DNA reads TGTGCCATCAGCGATCAGAGCCAGGCCACCTACGAGCAGTACGTC.

This clone turned up a few times. The J gene is TRBJ1-4, the V gene TRBV5-1; 10 bases align to TRBD1. The CDR3 has 17 residues. Trimming at V came to 4 bases and at J to 8 bases, leaving 14 bases not matched to a gene. Germline lookup yields CDR1 SGHRS and CDR2 YFSETQ. This CDR3 reads CASSLYLSGTGEEKLFF. The CDR3 DNA reads TGCGCCAGCAGCCTTTATCTATCCGGGACAGGGGAAGAAAAACTGTTTTTT.

The genes are TRBV7-2 and TRBJ1-2; 10 positions agree with TRBD1. Germline lookup yields CDR1 SGHTA and CDR2 FQGNSA. CDR3 length: 13 amino acids. V shed 5 bases, J shed 8 bases, and the junction held 5 bases outside the gene matches. DNA for the CDR3: TGTGCCAGCAGCCCCGACAGGGGGCGAGGCTACACCTTC. This translates into CASSPDRGRGYTF. Full variable domain (rest looked up from reference TRBV7-2 and TRBJ1-2): GAGVSQSPSNKVTEKGKDVELRCDPISGHTALYWYRQSLGQGLEFLIYFQGNSAPDKSGLPSDRFSAERTGGSVSTLTIQRTQQEDSAVYLCASSPDRGRGYTFGSGTRLTVV.

The CDR3 reads CASSLYAGAAAGANVLTF. CDR3 DNA sequence: TGTGCCAGCAGCTTATATGCGGGGGCGGCTGCTGGGGCCAACGTCCTGACTTTC. The chain has TRBV7-9 and TRBJ2-6; a weak D match, TRBD2 (7 bases). The V gene's germline CDR1 is SEHNR and CDR2 FQNEAQ (reference sequence). The CDR3 runs 18 residues. Trimming shortened V by 2 bases and J by 2 bases, and 16 bases separated the two germline ends.

This sequence joins TRBV7-8 and TRBJ2-5; 7 nucleotides line up with TRBD2. The CDR3 length is 14 residues. V gave up 7 bases and J gave up 5 bases; unmatched junction bases: 10. The germline gives CDR1 SGHVS, CDR2 FQNEAQ. The CDR3 loop is CASKIASGRETQYF. Here the CDR3 DNA reads TGTGCCAGCAAGATCGCTAGCGGTCGGGAGACCCAGTACTTC.

This clone was recorded only once. The chain employs TRBV7-2 and TRBJ2-5; a possible D gene is TRBD1 (6 bases). Trimming pared 5 bases from V and 2 bases from J, leaving 12 bases between. Germline CDR1 reads SGHTA; CDR2 reads FQGNSA. This CDR3 region has 14 residues. CDR3 sequence: CASSPRTAQETQYF. The CDR3 region has the DNA TGTGCCAGCAGCCCCCGGACAGCTCAAGAGACCCAGTACTTC.

The chain links TRBV5-4 to TRBJ2-1; D unclear. Between the trimmed V and J ends, which lost 1 base and 0 bases, there was a span of 8 bases. The CDR3 spans 15 residues. The germline CDR1 and CDR2 sequences are SGHNT and YYREEE (reference sequence). In nucleotides, the CDR3 is TGTGCCAGCAGCTTGTATTTCGGCTCCTACAATGAGCAGTTCTTC. It codes for CASSLYFGSYNEQFF.

The sample holds one count of this clone. V and J are TRBV9 and TRBJ1-6; D perhaps matches TRBD1 (5 bases). V lost 0 bases and J lost 8, with 12 bases in between. The germline CDR1 and CDR2 sequences are SGDLS and YYNGEE. The CDR3 consists of 15 residues. The CDR3 loop is CASSVAGGGDSPLHF. CDR3 coding DNA: TGTGCCAGCAGCGTAGCTGGGGGTGGCGATTCACCCCTCCACTTT.

This clone was detected a few times. This chain connects TRBV15 to TRBJ1-5, with D perhaps TRBD1 (5 bases). The CDR3 extends over 15 amino acids. V was pared by 7 bases and J by 3 bases, with 16 bases between. The V gene's germline CDR1 is LNHNV and CDR2 YYDKDF (reference sequence). The CDR3 DNA follows: TGTGCCACCAACCGGGACGCCCGATCCAATCAGCCCCAGCATTTT. Amino acids: CATNRDARSNQPQHF.